These 26 T cell receptor beta chains share one sample of origin, sequenced in a study of blood T cells in healthy people across ages. For the second PCR, which ran for about 7 to 12 cycles, a sample-barcoded 5' primer and a J-beta primer mix were used. Via MiXCR, TCRdb re-called the 5' RACE reads, giving one row per CDR3 protein. There are 1,500,000 or so distinct CDR3 sequences in the sample; approximately 42% occur only once, and 4% lies in the top ten. The sample was blood. The receptor set was obtained from a woman aged 18-29 years in good health.

In nucleotides, the CDR3 is TGTGCCAGCAGCCCCAGACAGGGGGCCGGCACAGATACGCAGTATTTT. This translates into CASSPRQGAGTDTQYF. The chain combines TRBV3-1 with TRBJ2-3; TRBD1 agrees at 10 bases. This CDR3 region has 16 residues. Germline-derived CDR1 and CDR2 are LGHDT and YNNKEL (reference sequence). Losses at the gene ends were 4 bases for V and 1 base for J; bases not matched to a gene: 5.

This clonotype was counted only a few times. The chain links TRBV24-1 to TRBJ1-1, with 11 bases aligning to TRBD1. Germline values: CDR1 KGHDR, CDR2 SFDVKD. Losses at the gene ends were 9 bases for V and 5 bases for J; bases not matched to a gene: 4. CDR3 length: 13 amino acids. CDR3 sequence: CATSGQGGTEAFF. The CDR3 nucleotides are TGTGCCACCTCGGGACAGGGGGGGACTGAAGCTTTCTTT.

The chain couples TRBV4-2 to TRBJ2-6; D assignment may be TRBD1 or TRBD2 (6 bases each). The germline V gene has CDR1 LGHNA and CDR2 YNFKEQ. CDR3 size: 16 residues. Trimming stripped 4 bases from V and 4 bases from J, with 14 bases between. The CDR3 coding sequence is TGTGCCAGCAGCCCTGAACAGGGAGGCGGGGCCAACGTCCTGACTTTC. Protein product: CASSPEQGGGANVLTF.

The rearrangement links TRBV6-5 to TRBJ2-1; the match to TRBD2 covers 15 bases. The germline CDR1 and CDR2 sequences are MNHEY and SVGAGI. Unmatched junction bases numbered 7, after V lost 4 bases and J lost 0 bases. CDR3 length: 19 residues. CDR3 amino acids: CASSFLGTSGGSSYNEQFF. The CDR3 region has the DNA TGTGCCAGCAGTTTCCTGGGGACTAGCGGGGGGAGCTCCTACAATGAGCAGTTCTTC.

The J gene is TRBJ2-3, the V gene TRBV28, with D tentatively TRBD2 (6 bases). The CDR3 covers 13 residues. V lost 7 bases to trimming and J lost 6 bases, with 14 bases between them. Germline CDR1 reads MDHEN; CDR2 reads SYDVKM. The CDR3 bases are TGTGCCAGCACCCAGGGAGGAGCCGATACGCAGTATTTT. Translated, it gives CASTQGGADTQYF.

V usage is TRBV7-2 and J usage is TRBJ1-5, with 7 bases that match TRBD1. The CDR3 sequence is 15 residues long. Germline CDR1 and CDR2: SGHTA and FQGNSA. V shed 1 base, J shed 7 bases, and the junction held 7 bases outside the gene matches. The chain's CDR3 is CASSLGDSVNQPQHF. The DNA of the CDR3 is TGTGCCAGCAGCTTAGGGGACAGTGTTAACCAGCCCCAGCATTTT.

This clonotype was detected a few times. The rearrangement joins TRBV20-1 to TRBJ2-7; a weak D match, TRBD2 (6 bases). Trimming shortened V by 0 bases and J by 3 bases, and 21 bases separated the two germline ends. CDR3 length equals 17 residues. CDR1 and CDR2 from the germline V gene are DFQATT and SNEGSKA (reference sequence). The DNA for the CDR3 is TGCAGTGCTAGAGATCCCCCAACTAGCAGGAGGGACTACGAGCAGTACTTC. Amino acids: CSARDPPTSRRDYEQYF.

This clonotype was counted between two and nine times. V gene TRBV30 combines with J gene TRBJ1-2; D might be TRBD1 (5 bases). Germline V gene sequence: CDR1 GTSNPN, CDR2 SVGIG (reference sequence). The CDR3 loop spans 13 amino acids. V dropped 1 base and J dropped 3 bases, with 9 bases sitting between them. The CDR3 bases are TGTGCCTGGAGTGCTGACAGATACTATGGCTACACCTTC. Protein product: CAWSADRYYGYTF.

This clonotype showed up just once. The chain carries TRBV19 and TRBJ1-5, with D possibly being TRBD1 (5 bases). This CDR3 contains 12 residues. The germline V and J ends were trimmed by 10 bases and 5 bases, with 12 bases remaining between them. The germline CDR1 and CDR2 sequences are LNHDA and SQIVND (reference sequence). DNA of the CDR3: TGTGCCACCAGAATGGGGGATCAGCCCCAGCATTTT. This encodes CATRMGDQPQHF.

This clonotype was seen many times. V is TRBV12-3 or TRBV12-4 and J is TRBJ2-5, with a possible D match to TRBD1 (5 bases). Trimming left V 5 bases short and J 2 bases short, with 12 bases between. CDR3 length equals 14 residues. For the CDR3, the DNA is TGTGCCAGCAGTAGTGCAGGGTTACAAGAGACCCAGTACTTC. It is translated as CASSSAGLQETQYF.

The genes are TRBV20-1 and TRBJ2-3; 8 bases line up with TRBD2. V lost 2 bases, J lost 9 bases, and 7 bases stayed unmatched. CDR3 size: 13 residues. Germline values: CDR1 DFQATT, CDR2 SNEGSKA (reference sequence). CDR3 protein: CSARSSGSFTQYF. CDR3 coding DNA: TGCAGTGCTAGATCGAGCGGGAGTTTCACGCAGTATTTT.

On this clonotype itself: Compared with germline, one end of the junction differs, possibly owing to a read error. V usage is TRBV4-1 and J usage is TRBJ1-1; no firm D call. Looked up from germline, CDR1 is MGHRA and CDR2 is YSYEKL. The CDR3 has 15 amino acids. The CDR3 DNA reads as TGCGCCAGCGGCCAAGTGCTGACTGGTCCGCGGGAAGCTTTCTTT. This encodes CASGQVLTGPREAFF.

A word on this clonotype: Just one base apart from a much larger clone, this may be a read error. This CDR3 fails to terminate in the conserved phenylalanine or tryptophan, so it likely reflects a read error. The chain combines TRBV20-1 with TRBJ2-7; no reliable D call. Trimming removed 0 bases at V and 0 bases at J, with 6 bases between. The length of the CDR3 is 13 residues. Per germline, CDR1 DFQATT and CDR2 SNEGSKA (reference sequence). The DNA for the CDR3 is TGCAGTGCTAGAGATGGCCGCTCCTACGAGCAGTACTTA. Translating gives CSARDGRSYEQYL.

The CDR3 protein is CASSHEETGTGSNEQFF. The CDR3 coding sequence is TGTGCCAGCAGCCATGAGGAGACCGGGACAGGAAGCAATGAGCAGTTCTTC. The chain is built from TRBV4-2 and TRBJ2-1; 8 bases agree with TRBD1. Germline V gene sequence: CDR1 LGHNA, CDR2 YNFKEQ. There are 17 residues in the CDR3. Germline trimming cut 3 bases from V and 6 bases from J; bases unmatched to any gene: 13.

Concerning this clonotype: Since a much larger clone is just one base distant, this may be a read error. J is TRBJ2-1 and V is TRBV4-3; D perhaps matches TRBD1 (5 bases). Germline assignment: CDR1 LGHNA and CDR2 YSLEER. The CDR3 covers 15 residues. V was clipped by 3 bases and J by 13 bases, with 22 bases between them. The CDR3: CASSHATGTQETQFF. For the CDR3, the DNA is TGCGCCAGCAGCCATGCTACAGGTACCCAAGAGACCCAGTTCTTC.

The rearrangement joins TRBV10-3 to TRBJ2-7; D remains ambiguous. TRBJ2-5 explains the end of the DNA better; the J call may be wrong. The CDR3 length is 14 residues. Germline V gives CDR1 ENHRY, CDR2 SYGVKD. The CDR3 bases are TGTGCCATCAGTGAGTCGGGCAGACCAGAGACCCAGTACTTC. As protein: CAISESGRPETQYF.

J is TRBJ2-5 and V is TRBV21-1. TRBV21-1 is reported as a pseudogene. The CDR3 loop spans 15 amino acids. The CDR3 region is CASSKVAAKEETQYF. As DNA, the CDR3 is TGTGCCAGCAGCAAAGTGGCAGCTAAAGAAGAGACCCAGTACTTC.

This clonotype was detected only a few times. V is TRBV5-1 and J is TRBJ1-2; 8 bases line up with TRBD1. J lost 3 bases, V lost 0 bases, and 4 bases had no gene match. This CDR3 is 15 amino acids long. Germline V lookup: CDR1 SGHRS, CDR2 YFSETQ. The CDR3 sequence is CASSLAGGAYYGYTF. The CDR3 DNA follows: TGCGCCAGCAGCTTGGCAGGGGGCGCCTACTATGGCTACACCTTC.

This clonotype has only a few counts. The chain is built from TRBV7-9 and TRBJ2-7, with no clear D. Deletions cut 5 bases from V and 3 bases from J, with 23 bases between. Germline V gene lookup returns CDR1 SEHNR and CDR2 FQNEAQ (reference sequence). The CDR3 spans 17 residues. This CDR3 is CASSRHPFSARNYEQYF. DNA of the CDR3: TGTGCCAGCAGCCGGCATCCCTTCTCAGCGCGAAACTACGAGCAGTACTTC.

This clonotype was seen only a few times. The V gene is TRBV7-9, the J gene TRBJ2-1; a weak D match, TRBD2 (6 bases). The germline CDR1 and CDR2 sequences are SEHNR and FQNEAQ (reference sequence). The CDR3 has 16 residues. Trimming pared 4 bases from V and 2 bases from J, leaving 15 bases between. This chain's CDR3 is CASSSSRLGTYNEQFF. The CDR3, as DNA: TGTGCCAGCAGCTCCTCCCGACTAGGGACCTACAATGAGCAGTTCTTC.

The V call is TRBV27, the J call TRBJ2-3; D gene unclear. Germline values: CDR1 MNHEY, CDR2 SMNVEV (reference sequence). The CDR3 sequence is 14 residues long. V lost 5 bases to trimming and J lost 2 bases, with 11 bases between them. The CDR3 DNA reads TGTGCCAGCAGTCAGCGAAGGGCCACAGATACGCAGTATTTT. Residues: CASSQRRATDTQYF.

The chain has TRBV27 and TRBJ2-5; 8 nucleotides match TRBD1. The end of the DNA fits TRBJ2-7 better, so the J call may be wrong. The germline CDR1 and CDR2 sequences are MNHEY and SMNVEV (reference sequence). The CDR3 has 14 amino acids. CDR3 region: CASKVQGAPYEQYF. The CDR3 region has the DNA TGTGCCAGCAAGGTCCAGGGGGCCCCCTACGAGCAGTACTTC.

This clonotype was detected only a few times. The chain carries TRBV3-1 and TRBJ1-2; weak D call: TRBD1 (6 bases). This CDR3 spans 14 amino acids. V lost 3 bases and J 6 bases, leaving 14 bases between the germline ends. The germline gives CDR1 LGHDT, CDR2 YNNKEL (reference sequence). The CDR3 protein is CASSHQQGVDGYTF. The CDR3 bases are TGTGCCAGCAGCCATCAACAGGGAGTTGATGGCTACACCTTC.

The V and J genes are TRBV9 and TRBJ2-7; 7 positions match TRBD2. Per the germline V gene, CDR1 is SGDLS and CDR2 is YYNGEE. This CDR3 comprises 15 residues. With 0 bases clipped from V and 7 bases from J, the junction kept 10 bases outside the gene matches. Here the CDR3 DNA reads TGTGCCAGCAGCGTAGTACCTAGCGGTTACAATGAGCAGTACTTC. Translated: CASSVVPSGYNEQYF. Using reference TRBV9 and TRBJ2-7 for the parts outside the CDR3, the full variable domain is DSGVTQTPKHLITATGQRVTLRCSPRSGDLSVYWYQQSLDQGLQFLIQYYNGEERAKGNILERFSAQQFPDLHSELNLSSLELGDSALYFCASSVVPSGYNEQYFGPGTRLTVT.

This clonotype was counted many times. This rearrangement joins TRBV4-1 to TRBJ2-5; 9 positions match TRBD1. The V segment lost 5 bases and the J segment 6 bases; nucleotides outside the gene matches: 10. CDR3 length: 15 residues. Per the germline V gene, CDR1 is MGHRA and CDR2 is YSYEKL. CDR3 region: CASSSTGTGFQTQYF. CDR3 nucleotide sequence: TGCGCCAGCAGCTCGACCGGGACAGGGTTTCAGACCCAGTACTTC.

This clonotype turned up a few times. This chain uses TRBV5-1 with TRBJ1-1; weak D call: TRBD1 (5 bases). There are 14 residues in the CDR3. The germline V gene has CDR1 SGHRS and CDR2 YFSETQ. V dropped 4 bases and J dropped 1 base, with 11 bases sitting between them. CDR3 amino acids: CASSPGPGNTEAFF. CDR3 sequence (DNA): TGCGCCAGCAGCCCGGGGCCAGGGAACACTGAAGCTTTCTTT.